One sample yielded the 17 T cell receptor beta chains listed below, sequenced in a study of radiotherapy plus CTLA-4 blockade in lung cancer. The repertoire was sequenced with immunoSEQ multiplex PCR; TCRdb's copy has only in-frame clones and lacks some. The table shows nearly 95,000 clones, with around 80% occurring only once. The sample was peripheral blood, taken from a patient treated with radiotherapy plus ipilimumab. The source is a human donor with non-small cell lung cancer that progressed on radiotherapy plus ipilimumab.

The gene calls are TRBV7-3 and TRBJ2-2; no firm D call. Trimming cost V 1 base and J 4 bases, with 10 bases left between them. The CDR3 contains 15 residues. Germline CDR1 SGHTA, CDR2 FQGTGA. The CDR3 loop reads CASSLMSSRTGELFF. The CDR3 DNA follows: TGTGCCAGCAGCTTAATGTCCAGCCGCACCGGGGAGCTGTTTTTT.

The V call is TRBV7-2, the J call TRBJ2-1; 12 positions agree with TRBD2. CDR3 length equals 16 residues. Germline V gene lookup returns CDR1 SGHTA and CDR2 FQGNSA. V was pared by 5 bases and J by 10 bases, with 12 bases of the junction left unmatched. The CDR3: CASSLRLAGAPGEQFF. The DNA for the CDR3 is TGTGCCAGCAGCCTCCGACTAGCGGGAGCCCCTGGCGAGCAGTTCTTC.

This chain joins TRBV27 and TRBJ2-3; 7 positions agree with TRBD2. The trim removed 3 bases at V and 4 bases at J, leaving 7 bases unmatched. This CDR3 is built from 15 residues. Germline V gives CDR1 MNHEY, CDR2 SMNVEV (reference sequence). CDR3 DNA sequence: TGTGCCAGCAGTTTCGGCGGGAGAGGGTCAGATACGCAGTATTTT. As protein: CASSFGGRGSDTQYF.

The V gene is TRBV28, the J gene TRBJ2-2; 9 bases match TRBD2. In germline, CDR1 is MDHEN, CDR2 SYDVKM. The CDR3 is 14 residues long. Germline trimming cut 6 bases from V and 4 bases from J; bases unmatched to any gene: 3. CDR3 protein: CASRPGLATGELFF. DNA of the CDR3: TGTGCCAGCAGACCGGGACTAGCCACCGGGGAGCTGTTTTTT.

This clone appeared once. V usage is TRBV2 and J usage is TRBJ1-5; TRBD1 is a possible D gene (5 bases). CDR1 and CDR2 from the germline V gene are SNHLY and FYNNEI. The V end lost 5 bases, the J end lost 4 bases, and 6 bases lay between the germline ends. This CDR3 has 12 amino acids. The CDR3 loop is CASSSGNQPQHF. As DNA, the CDR3 is TGTGCCAGCAGTTCAGGGAATCAGCCCCAGCATTTT.

V gene TRBV19 combines with J gene TRBJ1-4; D may be TRBD1 (6 bases). Germline-derived CDR1 and CDR2 are LNHDA and SQIVND (reference sequence). Trimming took 4 bases from V and 0 from J, leaving 12 bases between them. The CDR3 contains 16 residues. The CDR3 DNA is TGTGCCAGTAGTAAAGACAGGACTGCAACTAATGAAAAACTGTTTTTT. This translates into CASSKDRTATNEKLFF.

The chain joins TRBV5-6 to TRBJ2-7, with 12 bases fitting TRBD2. With 4 bases clipped from V and 0 bases from J, the junction kept 2 bases outside the gene matches. The length of the CDR3 is 15 residues. From germline, CDR1 is SGHDT and CDR2 YYEEEE. The CDR3 nucleotides read TGTGCCAGCAGCAGGACTAGCGGGAACTCCTACGAGCAGTACTTC. It translates to CASSRTSGNSYEQYF.

This clone was found once. This chain joins TRBV13 and TRBJ2-2; 11 bases agree with TRBD1. The CDR3 spans 17 residues. Germline V gene data show CDR1 as PRHDT and CDR2 as FYEKMQ (reference sequence). Trimming took 2 bases from V and 5 from J; bases not matched to a gene: 7. DNA for the CDR3: TGTGCCAGCAGCTTAAAAGCAGGGACAGGGGGAACCGGGGAGCTGTTTTTT. Translated: CASSLKAGTGGTGELFF.

This sequence joins TRBV6-5 and TRBJ1-1; possible D gene TRBD1, 5 bases. CDR1 is MNHEY, CDR2 SVGAGI, per germline. V dropped 4 bases and J dropped 7 bases, with 10 bases sitting between them. The CDR3 sequence is 12 residues long. The CDR3 DNA sequence: TGTGCCAGCAGTTCCCCGGGGGTTGAAGCTTTCTTT. This sequence encodes CASSSPGVEAFF.

J is TRBJ1-2 and V is TRBV30; 9 nucleotides match TRBD1. CDR3 length equals 14 residues. V gave up 0 bases and J gave up 3 bases; unmatched junction bases: 2. Germline V gene data show CDR1 as GTSNPN and CDR2 as SVGIG (reference sequence). In DNA form, the CDR3 reads TGTGCCTGGAGTGTAGGACAGGGGCACTATGGCTACACCTTC. Translation: CAWSVGQGHYGYTF.

The V and J genes are TRBV6-1 and TRBJ2-2, with no clear D. The CDR3 sequence is 10 residues long. Germline assignment: CDR1 MNHNS and CDR2 SASEGT. With 6 bases removed from V and 6 bases from J, the gap between germline ends came to 2 bases. CDR3 coding DNA: TGTGCCAGCAGAGCCGGGGAGCTGTTTTTT. Its translation is CASRAGELFF.

This clone was seen once. The chain has TRBV11-2 and TRBJ2-5; no clear D. The CDR3 is 11 amino acids. The V gene lost 2 bases and the J gene lost 4 bases, with 2 bases spanning the gap. Germline V CDR1 and CDR2: SGHAT, FQNNGV. In DNA form, the CDR3 reads TGTGCCAGCAGCTTAACAGAGACCCAGTACTTC. Protein sequence: CASSLTETQYF.

This chain uses TRBV9 with TRBJ2-7; 15 bases agree with TRBD2. CDR1 SGDLS and CDR2 YYNGEE come from the germline V gene. CDR3 length: 15 residues. J gave up 4 bases and V 3 bases, and 2 bases lay outside the gene matches. CDR3 loop: CASSGGTSGRYEQYF. CDR3 in DNA: TGTGCCAGCAGCGGAGGGACTAGCGGGAGGTACGAGCAGTACTTC.

The rearrangement joins TRBV9 to TRBJ1-5; perhaps TRBD1 as D (6 bases). V was cut by 0 bases and J by 1 base, with 8 bases left in between. The CDR3 runs 15 residues. Germline lookup yields CDR1 SGDLS and CDR2 YYNGEE. The CDR3 region is CASSVDQGSNQPQHF. The CDR3 region has the DNA TGTGCCAGCAGCGTAGATCAGGGGAGCAATCAGCCCCAGCATTTT.

The chain recombines TRBV6-1 with TRBJ1-2, with D possibly being TRBD1 (6 bases). Germline V gene data show CDR1 as MNHNS and CDR2 as SASEGT. The CDR3 loop spans 16 amino acids. Trimming took 2 bases from V and 7 from J, leaving 20 bases between them. In nucleotides, the CDR3 is TGTGCCAGCAGTGAAATAGGGAGAGGGGGGTTTCTTGGCTACACCTTC. It encodes CASSEIGRGGFLGYTF.

This chain uses TRBV6-1 with TRBJ1-1; unclear D gene. Germline loops: CDR1 MNHNS, CDR2 SASEGT. This CDR3 spans 12 amino acids. Trimming pared 5 bases from V and 7 bases from J, leaving 11 bases between. CDR3 region: CASSNMAGEAFF. The CDR3 DNA sequence: TGTGCCAGCAGTAACATGGCGGGTGAAGCTTTCTTT.

The rearrangement joins TRBV7-6 to TRBJ1-2; 8 nucleotides agree with TRBD1. J gave up 0 bases and V 5 bases, and 5 bases lay outside the gene matches. Germline loops: CDR1 SGHVS, CDR2 FNYEAQ. The CDR3 is 15 amino acids. The DNA for the CDR3 is TGTGCCAGCAGCCAGGGGACAGGCGCTAACTATGGCTACACCTTC. Translated, it gives CASSQGTGANYGYTF.